Below, one T cell receptor (beta chain) is given with its context. This clone's antigen is unknown. No per-base quality is available; no much larger clone lies one base away. Using the deep immunoSEQ assay, TCR CDR3 regions were amplified from genomic DNA by multiplex PCR. Extracted genomic DNA from each cell subset was spread evenly across all wells of several immunoSEQ 96-well plates, with each plate serving as a replicate. Each replicate PCR for sorted subsets received approximately 220 ng genomic DNA, equal to 28,000 or so T cell genomes. The purified libraries were quantified using a Qubit 3.0 fluorometer, sized with a Bioanalyzer 2100, and then quantified again using the KAPA Library Quantification kit. Each immunoSEQ 96-well plate was sequenced on its own single-read 150-cycle Illumina NextSeq 550 flow cell. The authors' analysis ran thus. The immunoSEQ output contained only junctional sequences without quality scores, so filtering could not match that applied to full-length reads. To assign V/J genes and CDR3, sequences were annotated against IMGT germline references using PyIR, a Python wrapper for IgBLAST v1.9. Reads were filtered out if the reads had weak V/J assignments (E-value above 1e-6), no CDR3, stop codons, out-of-frame junctions, or ambiguous translated residues. V3J clonotypes were defined by identical inferred V gene, J gene, and CDR3 amino acid sequence. Percentage overlap between repertoires was calculated by dividing the number of shared unique clonotypes by the size of the smaller repertoire. Richness of each repertoire was evaluated using RTK rarefaction, the Chao1 estimator, and Recon v2.1 estimates of unobserved clonotypes. Generation probabilities were computed with OLGA for all TCRbeta clonotypes obtained by the gDNA method from several donors. The source is immuneACCESS, and TCRdb retained only in-frame sequences with V and J called. Part of the clones is not carried over; for the studies checked, unresolved V genes explain less than half of this, and the remainder is unexplained. That table supplies the V and J calls and clone size; D and trimming were determined from the DNA. This sample comprises about 550,000 clones, less than 97% of them detected only once. In total, the top ten clones hold 0.11% of the sample.

These data belong to a study of shared clonotypes between healthy human individuals (dated by TCRdb to 2020 to 2022). For the wider study: A couple of women and three men aged 18 to 49 years were included in the cohort. Per donor, three plates each were used for CD4 naive and CD4 memory, two for CD8 naive, and one for CD8 memory. To increase sequencing depth and limit assay-specific biases, different laboratories used diverse techniques to prepare libraries and sequence TCR repertoires. Per donor, leukapheresis produced somewhere between about 0.85 and 10 billion PBMCs. The study deeply sequenced blood TCR repertoires of 5 or 6 healthy adults to estimate repertoire size and the extent of clonotype sharing between individuals.

CD8 naive samples were CD45RO-negative cells positively selected for CCR7, giving a CD45RA+CCR7+ population that excluded TemRA cells. The donors were healthy, HIV-negative adults with no recently reported acute infections or vaccinations. All donors were Caucasian adults living in Nashville, Tennessee, USA. After blood collection by leukapheresis, PBMCs were isolated using Ficoll-Histopaque density gradient centrifugation and then cryopreserved in the vapor phase of liquid nitrogen. Analytical flow cytometry was used to check the purity and quantity of each magnetically sorted T cell population. From each sorted fraction, genomic DNA was isolated and quantified by UV absorbance on a Nanodrop 2000c. What the study reported, not specific to this receptor: Pairwise subsampling indicated that sequencing depth was expected to affect the degree of clonotype sharing among donors. Because the study included a small number of donors, the genetic and exposure-history diversity represented was limited. Sampling was restricted to blood, and TCR repertoires in tissues likely differ from the TCR repertoires found in blood. Even with the large sequencing depth, rarefaction of the sorted-subset datasets indicated that sequencing was incomplete. Larger estimated clonotype richness was generally found for naive subsets than for memory subsets. Sharing across a handful of donors was observed for roughly 5% of naive CD4, 3% to 4% of naive CD8, about 2.3% of memory CD4, and over 0.3% of memory CD8 clonotypes. Clonotypes shared by all four sorted-subset donors showed higher generation probabilities than non-shared clonotypes.

Measured from the cysteine to the phenylalanine, the CDR3 is 15 residues long. Only CDR3 DNA remains: 45 bases, in frame from the first base. CDR1 SGDLS and CDR2 YYNGEE are derived from the germline V gene. V is cut by 0 bases and J by 4 bases, and the space between the germline ends is 13 bases. The sample comprised naive CD8+ T cells sorted from blood. The meaning of the sample's cell subset or site label: CD45RA+CCR7+. The clonotype comes from a woman in her 30s in good health. The V and J genes are TRBV9 and TRBJ1-2, with a tentative D gene TRBD1 over 5 matching bases. The sequenced DNA is TGTGCCAGCAGCGTAGATGTGGGGGTGAGCTATGGCTACACCTTC. It encodes CASSVDVGVSYGYTF.